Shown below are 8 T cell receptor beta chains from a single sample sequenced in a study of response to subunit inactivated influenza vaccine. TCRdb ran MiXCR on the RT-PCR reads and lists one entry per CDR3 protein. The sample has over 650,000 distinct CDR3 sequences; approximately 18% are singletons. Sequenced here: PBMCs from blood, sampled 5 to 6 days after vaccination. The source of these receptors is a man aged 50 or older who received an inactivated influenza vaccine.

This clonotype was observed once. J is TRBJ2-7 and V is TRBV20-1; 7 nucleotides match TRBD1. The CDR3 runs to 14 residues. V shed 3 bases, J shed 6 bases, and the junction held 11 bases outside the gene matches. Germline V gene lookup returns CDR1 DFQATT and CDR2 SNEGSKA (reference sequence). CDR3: CSASSTGQAREQYF. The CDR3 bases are TGCAGTGCTAGCTCTACCGGACAGGCTCGCGAGCAGTACTTC.

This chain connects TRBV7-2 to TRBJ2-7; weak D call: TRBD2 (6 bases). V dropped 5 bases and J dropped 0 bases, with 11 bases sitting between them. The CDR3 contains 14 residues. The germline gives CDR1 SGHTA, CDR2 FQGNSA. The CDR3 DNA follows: TGTGCCAGCAGCCGGGACTCCTACTCCTACGAGCAGTACTTC. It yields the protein CASSRDSYSYEQYF.

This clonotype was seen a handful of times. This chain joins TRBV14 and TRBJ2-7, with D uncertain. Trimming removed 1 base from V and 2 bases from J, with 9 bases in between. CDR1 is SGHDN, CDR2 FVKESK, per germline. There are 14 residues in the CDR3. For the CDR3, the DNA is TGTGCCAGCAGCCAAGGGGTGGCCCCCTACGAGCAGTACTTC. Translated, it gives CASSQGVAPYEQYF.

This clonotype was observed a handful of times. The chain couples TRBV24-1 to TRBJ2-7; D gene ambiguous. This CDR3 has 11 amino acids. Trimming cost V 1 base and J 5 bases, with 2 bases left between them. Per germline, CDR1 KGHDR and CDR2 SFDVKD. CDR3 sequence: CATSDFHEQYF. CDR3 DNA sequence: TGTGCCACCAGTGATTTCCACGAGCAGTACTTC.

The CDR3 here is CAIQREGLGMETQYF. The DNA for the CDR3 is TGTGCCATTCAGCGGGAGGGCCTAGGCATGGAGACCCAGTACTTC. The chain recombines TRBV10-3 with TRBJ2-5; the match to TRBD2 covers 10 bases. Germline CDR1 reads ENHRY; CDR2 reads SYGVKD. The CDR3 runs to 15 residues. The V segment lost 9 bases and the J segment 5 bases; nucleotides outside the gene matches: 12.

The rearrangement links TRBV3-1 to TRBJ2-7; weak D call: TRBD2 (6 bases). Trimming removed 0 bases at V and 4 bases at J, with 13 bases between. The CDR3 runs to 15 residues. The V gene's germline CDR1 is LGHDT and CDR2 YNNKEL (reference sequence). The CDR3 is CASSQERLVGYEQYF. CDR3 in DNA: TGTGCCAGCAGCCAAGAGAGACTAGTGGGGTACGAGCAGTACTTC.

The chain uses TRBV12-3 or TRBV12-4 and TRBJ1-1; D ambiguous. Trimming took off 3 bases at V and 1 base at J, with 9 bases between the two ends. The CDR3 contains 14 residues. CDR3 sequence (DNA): TGTGCCAGCAGTTTCTCAAACCGGAACACTGAAGCTTTCTTT. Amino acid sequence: CASSFSNRNTEAFF.

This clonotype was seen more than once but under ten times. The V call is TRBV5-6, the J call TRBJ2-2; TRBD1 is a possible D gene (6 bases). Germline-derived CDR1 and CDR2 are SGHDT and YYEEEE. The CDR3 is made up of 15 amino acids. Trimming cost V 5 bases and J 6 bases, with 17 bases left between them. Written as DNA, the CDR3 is TGTGCCAGCAGGCCTACAGGGCGCGGGTCCGGGGAGCTGTTTTTT. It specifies CASRPTGRGSGELFF.